In its sample, the clone carrying this T cell receptor beta chain was seen a few times. What it binds is unknown. In germline, CDR1 is SGDLS, CDR2 YYNGEE. Trimming took off 0 bases at V and 0 bases at J, with 15 bases between the two ends. This CDR3 region has 17 residues. This entry comes from a study of T cells after yellow fever vaccination. Study observations and caveats: Although the secondary response was weaker, it peaked faster, at day 5 versus 15. After the booster, 95% to 98% of CD4 and about nine tenths of CD8 primary-response clones were re-detected.

The authors made TCR cDNA by 5'RACE template switching, adding a universal primer site and UMIs. TCRdb passed the 5' RACE reads through MiXCR, listing each CDR3 protein once. The table shows fewer than 400,000 distinct CDR3 sequences, with 6.2% occurring only once. The source is a man aged 25-40 years who received the YFV17D yellow fever vaccine. This specimen was PBMCs, taken 5 days after the yellow fever booster vaccination. This rearrangement joins TRBV9 to TRBJ1-2; perhaps TRBD1 as D (5 bases). In DNA form, the CDR3 reads TGTGCCAGCAGCGTAGCTCCAGTAACGGGGGCTAACTATGGCTACACCTTC. Protein product: CASSVAPVTGANYGYTF. Looking up the rest from reference TRBV9 and TRBJ1-2 gives the full variable domain: DSGVTQTPKHLITATGQRVTLRCSPRSGDLSVYWYQQSLDQGLQFLIQYYNGEERAKGNILERFSAQQFPDLHSELNLSSLELGDSALYFCASSVAPVTGANYGYTFGSGTRLTVV.